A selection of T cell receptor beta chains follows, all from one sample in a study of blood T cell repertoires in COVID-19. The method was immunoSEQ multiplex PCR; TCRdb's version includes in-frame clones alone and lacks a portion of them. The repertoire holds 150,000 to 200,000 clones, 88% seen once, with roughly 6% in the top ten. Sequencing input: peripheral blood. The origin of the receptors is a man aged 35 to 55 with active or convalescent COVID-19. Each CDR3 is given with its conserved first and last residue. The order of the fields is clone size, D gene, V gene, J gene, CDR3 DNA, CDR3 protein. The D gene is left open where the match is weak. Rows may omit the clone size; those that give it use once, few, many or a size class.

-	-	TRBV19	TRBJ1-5	TGTGCCAGTAGTACTACTCTTAATAGCAATCAGCCCCAGCATTTT	CASSTTLNSNQPQHF
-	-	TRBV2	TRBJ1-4	TGTGCCAGCAGGGGCACAGGTCCTAATGAAAAACTGTTTTTT	CASRGTGPNEKLFF
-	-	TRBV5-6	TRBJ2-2	TGTGCCAGCAGCCCTAGGACAGCGAACACCGGGGAGCTGTTTTTT	CASSPRTANTGELFF
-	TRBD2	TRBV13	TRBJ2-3	TGTGCCAGCAGCTCCACTAGCGGGGGCACAGATACGCAGTATTTT	CASSSTSGGTDTQYF
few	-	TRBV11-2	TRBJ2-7	TGTGCCAGCAGCCCTGGAAGGGGTTCTACGGAGCAGTACTTC	CASSPGRGSTEQYF
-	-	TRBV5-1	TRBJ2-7	TGCGCCAGCAGCTTGGAGTCCGGGAGTTACGAGCAGTACTTC	CASSLESGSYEQYF
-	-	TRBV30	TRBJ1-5	TGTGCCTGGAGTGTTCTACAGGGTGATCAGCCCCAGCATTTT	CAWSVLQGDQPQHF
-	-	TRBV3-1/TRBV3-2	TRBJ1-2	TGTGCCAGCAGCCAACAGGGAGGGTCCGAGGGCTACACCTTC	CASSQQGGSEGYTF
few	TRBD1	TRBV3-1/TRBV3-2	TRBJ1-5	TGTGCCAGCAGCCGGAGTCAGGGGGAGGTTATCCAGCCCCAGCATTTT	CASSRSQGEVIQPQHF
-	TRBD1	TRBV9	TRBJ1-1	TGTGCCAGCAGCTTAGCGACAGGGGGCACTGAAGCTTTCTTT	CASSLATGGTEAFF
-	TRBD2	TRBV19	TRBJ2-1	TGTGCCAGTAGTATGCGGGAGAGGGGTGAGCAGTTCTTC	CASSMRERGEQFF
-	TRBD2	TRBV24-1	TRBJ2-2	TGTGCCACCGGGGGGGACGCGAACACCGGGGAGCTGTTTTTT	CATGGDANTGELFF
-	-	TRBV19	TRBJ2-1	TGTGCCAGTAGTATAAGTTTGGGGGCAGGGAAACCCTACAATGAGCAGTTCTTC	CASSISLGAGKPYNEQFF
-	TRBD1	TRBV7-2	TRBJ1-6	TGTGCCAGCAGCGAAGTGGAGGGGGCTAATTCACCCCTCCACTTT	CASSEVEGANSPLHF
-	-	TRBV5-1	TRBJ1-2	TGCGCCAGCAGCTTGGACGGGAGAGGCTATGGCTACACCTTC	CASSLDGRGYGYTF
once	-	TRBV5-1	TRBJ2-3	TGCGCCAGCAGCTTGACTAGCAGCACAGATACGCAGTATTTT	CASSLTSSTDTQYF
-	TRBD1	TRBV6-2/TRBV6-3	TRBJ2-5	TGTGCCAGCAGTCCACGACAGGGGGCATCGGAGACCCAGTACTTC	CASSPRQGASETQYF
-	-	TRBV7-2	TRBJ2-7	TGTGCCAGCAGCTTAGGAGGTGCCTCCTACGAGCAGTACTTC	CASSLGGASYEQYF
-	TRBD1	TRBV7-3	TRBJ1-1	TGTGCCAGCAGCGTCACAGGGGGCACTGAAGCTTTCTTT	CASSVTGGTEAFF
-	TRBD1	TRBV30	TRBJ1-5	TGTGCCTGGAGGGACGGACAGGGGTACGATCAGCCCCAGCATTTT	CAWRDGQGYDQPQHF
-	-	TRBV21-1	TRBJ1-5	TGTGCCAGCAGCTCTCAGGGGTTGGGGAATCAGCCCCAGCATTTT	CASSSQGLGNQPQHF
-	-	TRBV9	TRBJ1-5	TGTGCCAGCAGCCCCCAGGCAGGGCGCAATCAGCCCCAGCATTTT	CASSPQAGRNQPQHF